What follows is one T cell receptor beta chain and its context. In the 2 weeks before study entry, exposed participants met a COVID-19 case, which was PCR-confirmed or clinician-diagnosed. The sample originates from a study of blood T cell repertoires in COVID-19. Only in-frame clones appear in the TCRdb table, and some are missing; sequencing was by immunoSEQ multiplex PCR. The sample holds 200,000 to 250,000 clones, nearly 90% seen once. The sequence came from a man younger than 45 who had been exposed to COVID-19. The sequenced material came from PBMCs or T cells enriched from blood (not recorded which).

CDR3 residues: CASSEPRSSGGARDTQYF. The CDR3, as DNA: TGTGCCAGCAGTGAACCCCGGTCTAGCGGGGGGGCCCGAGATACGCAGTATTTT. This chain uses TRBV2 with TRBJ2-3, with 12 positions matching TRBD2. Trimming at V came to 2 bases and at J to 5 bases, leaving 11 bases not matched to a gene. This CDR3 spans 18 amino acids. In germline, CDR1 is SNHLY, CDR2 FYNNEI.